This T cell receptor (beta chain) is from a study of T cell repertoires in cytomegalovirus infection. Study details: Both CMV infection and a matching HLA type were indicated by public TCR beta signatures.

Worth noting for this clonotype: Its antigen remains unidentified.

MiXCR, run by TCRdb on the reads, gives a single entry per CDR3 protein. The profile shows 350,000 to 550,000 distinct CDR3 sequences, 25% to 40% of them singletons. The CDR3 contains 16 residues. Germline CDR1 and CDR2: MDHEN and SYDVKM. V lost 1 base and J 0 bases, leaving 9 bases between the germline ends. Notes on the study in general: CMV-specific HLA-C-restricted TCR beta clonotypes dominated the ex vivo response. Cumulated frequencies of public TCR beta families served to identify carriers of CMV plus the relevant HLA.

The chain recombines TRBV28 with TRBJ2-2; the D gene is possibly TRBD1 (6 bases). Input material: PBMCs. This sequence was found in a human donor in good health (CMV status not recorded). Some clones in this sample may be carry-over from other donors' samples. CDR3 coding DNA: TGTGCCAGCAGTTTATTTACAGGGCCGAACACCGGGGAGCTGTTTTTT. The encoded protein is CASSLFTGPNTGELFF.